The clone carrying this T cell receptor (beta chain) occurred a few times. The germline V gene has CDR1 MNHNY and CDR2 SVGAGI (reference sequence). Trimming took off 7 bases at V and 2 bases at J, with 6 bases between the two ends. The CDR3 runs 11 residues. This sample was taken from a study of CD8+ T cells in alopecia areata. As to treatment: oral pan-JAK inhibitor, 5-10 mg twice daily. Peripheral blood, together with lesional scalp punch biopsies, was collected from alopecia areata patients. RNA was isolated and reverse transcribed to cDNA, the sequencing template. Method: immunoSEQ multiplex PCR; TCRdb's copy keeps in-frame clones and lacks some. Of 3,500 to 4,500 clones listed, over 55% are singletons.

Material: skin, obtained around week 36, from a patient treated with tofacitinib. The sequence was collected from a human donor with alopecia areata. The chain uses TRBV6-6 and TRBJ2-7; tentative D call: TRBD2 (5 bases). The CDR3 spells CASTGAYEQYF. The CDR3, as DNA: TGTGCCAGCACCGGGGCCTACGAGCAGTACTTC.